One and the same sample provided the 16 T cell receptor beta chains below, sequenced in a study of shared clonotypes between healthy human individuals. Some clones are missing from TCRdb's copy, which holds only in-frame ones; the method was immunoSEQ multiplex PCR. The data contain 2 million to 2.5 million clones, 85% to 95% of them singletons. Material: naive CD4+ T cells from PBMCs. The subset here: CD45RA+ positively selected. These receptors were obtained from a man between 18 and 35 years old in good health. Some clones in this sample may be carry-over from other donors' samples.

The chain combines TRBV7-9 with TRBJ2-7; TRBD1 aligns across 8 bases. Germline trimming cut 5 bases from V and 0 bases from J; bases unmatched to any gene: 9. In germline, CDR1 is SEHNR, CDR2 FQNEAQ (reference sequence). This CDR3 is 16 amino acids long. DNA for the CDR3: TGTGCCAGCAGCCGCGCGGTGACAGGGGCCTCCTACGAGCAGTACTTC. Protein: CASSRAVTGASYEQYF.

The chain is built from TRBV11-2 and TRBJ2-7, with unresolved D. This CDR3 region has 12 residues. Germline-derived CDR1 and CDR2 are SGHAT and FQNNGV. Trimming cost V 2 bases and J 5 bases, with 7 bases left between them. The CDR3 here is CASSLTTNEQYF. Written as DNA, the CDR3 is TGTGCCAGCAGCTTAACTACAAACGAGCAGTACTTC.

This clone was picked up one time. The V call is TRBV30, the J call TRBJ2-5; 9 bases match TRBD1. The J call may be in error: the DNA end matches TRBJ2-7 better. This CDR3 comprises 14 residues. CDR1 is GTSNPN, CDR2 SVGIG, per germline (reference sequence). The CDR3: CAWNKQGADYEQYF. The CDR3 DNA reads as TGTGCCTGGAATAAACAGGGGGCGGACTACGAGCAGTACTTC.

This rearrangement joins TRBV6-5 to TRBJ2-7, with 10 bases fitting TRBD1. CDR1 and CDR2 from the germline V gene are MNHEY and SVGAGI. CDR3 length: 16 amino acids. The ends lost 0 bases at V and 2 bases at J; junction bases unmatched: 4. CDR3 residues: CASSYSATGGPYEQYF. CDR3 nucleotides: TGTGCCAGCAGTTACTCTGCGACAGGGGGCCCCTACGAGCAGTACTTC.

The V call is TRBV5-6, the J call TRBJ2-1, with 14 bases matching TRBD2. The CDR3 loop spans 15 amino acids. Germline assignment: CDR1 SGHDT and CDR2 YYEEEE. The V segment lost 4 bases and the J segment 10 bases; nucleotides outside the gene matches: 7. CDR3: CASSAPGLAGAEQFF. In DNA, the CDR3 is TGTGCCAGCAGCGCGCCGGGACTAGCGGGAGCAGAGCAGTTCTTC.

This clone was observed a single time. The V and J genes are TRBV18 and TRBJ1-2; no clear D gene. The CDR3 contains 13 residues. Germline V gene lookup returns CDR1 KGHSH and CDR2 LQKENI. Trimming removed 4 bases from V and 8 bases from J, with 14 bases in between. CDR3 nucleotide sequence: TGTGCCAGCTCACTCTATCGGGGTTCCGGCTACACCTTC. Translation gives CASSLYRGSGYTF.

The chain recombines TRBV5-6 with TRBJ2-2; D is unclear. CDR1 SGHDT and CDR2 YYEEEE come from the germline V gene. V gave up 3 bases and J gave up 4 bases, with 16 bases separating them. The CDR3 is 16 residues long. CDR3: CASSSQTSRGTGELFF. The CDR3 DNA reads TGTGCCAGCAGCTCCCAGACATCTCGAGGCACCGGGGAGCTGTTTTTT.

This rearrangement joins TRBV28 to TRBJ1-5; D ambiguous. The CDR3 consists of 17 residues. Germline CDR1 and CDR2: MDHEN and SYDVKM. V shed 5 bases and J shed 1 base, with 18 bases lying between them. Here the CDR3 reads CASSLFPRGGSNQPQHF. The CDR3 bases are TGTGCCAGCAGTCTATTCCCCCGGGGAGGGAGCAATCAGCCCCAGCATTTT. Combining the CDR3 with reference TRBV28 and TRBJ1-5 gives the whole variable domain DVKVTQSSRYLVKRTGEKVFLECVQDMDHENMFWYRQDPGLGLRLIYFSYDVKMKEKGDIPEGYSVSREKKERFSLILESASTNQTSMYLCASSLFPRGGSNQPQHFGDGTRLSIL.

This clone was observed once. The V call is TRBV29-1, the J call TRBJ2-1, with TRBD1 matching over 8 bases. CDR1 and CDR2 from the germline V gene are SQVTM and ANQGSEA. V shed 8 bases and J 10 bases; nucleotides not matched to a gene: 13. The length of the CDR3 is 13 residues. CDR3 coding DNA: TGCAGCTCAAGGCGGCCAGGGGGCGGAGAGCAGTTCTTC. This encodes CSSRRPGGGEQFF.

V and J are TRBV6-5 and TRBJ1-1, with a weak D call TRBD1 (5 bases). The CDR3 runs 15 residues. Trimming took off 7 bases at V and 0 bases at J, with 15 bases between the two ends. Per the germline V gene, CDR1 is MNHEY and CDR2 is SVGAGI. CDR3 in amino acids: CASTPPGRMNTEAFF. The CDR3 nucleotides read TGTGCCAGCACCCCACCGGGACGGATGAACACTGAAGCTTTCTTT.

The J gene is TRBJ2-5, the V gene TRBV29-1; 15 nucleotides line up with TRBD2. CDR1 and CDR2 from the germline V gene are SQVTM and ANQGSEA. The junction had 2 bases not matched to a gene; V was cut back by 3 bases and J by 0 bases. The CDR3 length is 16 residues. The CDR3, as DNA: TGCAGCGTTGACGGACTAGCGGGAGGGAACCAAGAGACCCAGTACTTC. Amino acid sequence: CSVDGLAGGNQETQYF.

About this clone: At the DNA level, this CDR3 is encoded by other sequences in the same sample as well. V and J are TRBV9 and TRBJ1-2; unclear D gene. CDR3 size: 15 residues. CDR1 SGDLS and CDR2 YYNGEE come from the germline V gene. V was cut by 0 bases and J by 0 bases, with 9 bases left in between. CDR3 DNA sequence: TGTGCCAGCAGCGTAGGTGGCCGAGCTAACTATGGCTACACCTTC. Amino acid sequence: CASSVGGRANYGYTF.

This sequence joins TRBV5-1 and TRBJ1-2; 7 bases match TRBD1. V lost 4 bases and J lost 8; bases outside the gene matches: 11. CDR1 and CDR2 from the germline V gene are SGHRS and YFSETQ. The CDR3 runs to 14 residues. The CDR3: CASSPHQGVRGYTF. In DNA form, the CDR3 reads TGCGCCAGCAGCCCACATCAGGGGGTCAGGGGCTACACCTTC.

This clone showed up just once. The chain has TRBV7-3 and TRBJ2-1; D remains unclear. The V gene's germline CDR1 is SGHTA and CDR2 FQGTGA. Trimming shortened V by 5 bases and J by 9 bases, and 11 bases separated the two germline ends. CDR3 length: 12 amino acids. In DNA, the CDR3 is TGTGCCAGCAGCCCTGACGGCGCTGAGCAGTTCTTC. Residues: CASSPDGAEQFF.

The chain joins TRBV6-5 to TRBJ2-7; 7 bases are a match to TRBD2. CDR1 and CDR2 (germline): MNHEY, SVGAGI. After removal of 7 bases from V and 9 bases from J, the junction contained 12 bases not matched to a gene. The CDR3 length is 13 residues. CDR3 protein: CASIPGLDQRQYF. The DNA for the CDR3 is TGTGCCAGCATTCCCGGACTAGACCAGCGGCAGTACTTC.

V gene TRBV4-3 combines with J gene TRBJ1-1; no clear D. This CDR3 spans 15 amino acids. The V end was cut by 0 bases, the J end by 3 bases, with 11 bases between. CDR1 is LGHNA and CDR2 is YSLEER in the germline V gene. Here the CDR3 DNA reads TGCGCCAGCAGCCAAGATTTTACGGGCTACACTGAAGCTTTCTTT. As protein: CASSQDFTGYTEAFF.